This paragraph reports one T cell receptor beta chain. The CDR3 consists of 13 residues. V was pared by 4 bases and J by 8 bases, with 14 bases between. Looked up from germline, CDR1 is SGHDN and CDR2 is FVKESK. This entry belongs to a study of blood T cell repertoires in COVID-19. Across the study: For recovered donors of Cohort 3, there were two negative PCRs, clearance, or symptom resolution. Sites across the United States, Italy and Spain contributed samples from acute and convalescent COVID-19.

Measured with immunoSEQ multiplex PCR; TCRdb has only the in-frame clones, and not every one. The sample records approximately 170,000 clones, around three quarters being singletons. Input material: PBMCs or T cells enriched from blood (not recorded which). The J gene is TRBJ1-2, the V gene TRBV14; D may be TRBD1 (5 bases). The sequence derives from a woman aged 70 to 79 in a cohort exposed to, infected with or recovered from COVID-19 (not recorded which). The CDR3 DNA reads TGTGCCAGCAGCCCGGATTTTTCAGGGGGCTACACCTTC. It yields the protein CASSPDFSGGYTF.